Shown below are 17 T cell receptor beta chains from a single sample sequenced in a study of T cells after posttransplantation cyclophosphamide. A marrow graft followed busulfan-fludarabine conditioning, with cyclophosphamide on days +3 and +4. The table came from immunoSEQ multiplex PCR; TCRdb's copy has only in-frame clones and leaves some out. The table has more than 4,000 clones, 65% to 90% seen once. The sequencing used PBMCs, collected 86 days after allogeneic stem cell transplant with posttransplant cyclophosphamide. All receptors derive from a male patient between 45 and 59 years old who received an allogeneic stem cell transplant from an unrelated donor, was CMV-positive, and had acute GVHD only. Some T cells may arise from the graft donor.

This clone was detected a few times. This chain connects TRBV4-3 to TRBJ1-2; a weak D match, TRBD1 (6 bases). The CDR3 covers 15 residues. CDR1 is LGHNA, CDR2 YSLEER, per germline. V was cut by 1 base and J by 10 bases, with 19 bases left in between. Here the CDR3 reads CASSQAAGDTRVYTF. The CDR3 coding sequence is TGCGCCAGCAGCCAAGCCGCAGGGGACACGCGTGTCTACACCTTC.

The chain combines TRBV4-1 with TRBJ2-1; 7 bases line up with TRBD2. Germline V gene data show CDR1 as MGHRA and CDR2 as YSYEKL. The CDR3 has 16 amino acids. Trimming cost V 0 bases and J 7 bases; bases outside gene matches: 9. The CDR3 DNA follows: TGCGCCAGCAGCCAAGATCAGGGCGGGGGAGGTAATGAGCAGTTCTTC. It specifies CASSQDQGGGGNEQFF.

V gene TRBV4-3 combines with J gene TRBJ2-7, with a weak D call TRBD1 (6 bases). The CDR3 has 13 residues. Trimming stripped 3 bases from V and 3 bases from J, with 9 bases between. Per the germline V gene, CDR1 is LGHNA and CDR2 is YSLEER. The chain's CDR3 is CASSQQQGYEQYF. CDR3 DNA: TGCGCCAGCAGCCAGCAACAGGGCTACGAGCAGTACTTC.

This clone was picked up one time. The chain uses TRBV29-1 and TRBJ2-1, with D uncertain. This CDR3 has 13 amino acids. Trimming shortened V by 4 bases and J by 1 base, and 8 bases separated the two germline ends. CDR1 and CDR2 (germline): SQVTM, ANQGSEA. CDR3 amino acids: CSVGPDSYNEQFF. The CDR3 DNA sequence: TGCAGCGTTGGGCCAGATTCCTACAATGAGCAGTTCTTC.

The rearrangement joins TRBV10-3 to TRBJ2-4; unclear D gene. CDR1 ENHRY and CDR2 SYGVKD come from the germline V gene. With 2 bases removed from V and 0 bases from J, the gap between germline ends came to 8 bases. CDR3 length: 15 residues. The CDR3 nucleotides are TGTGCCATCAGTGAGGTAGTTCTAGCCAAAAACATTCAGTACTTC. Its protein product is CAISEVVLAKNIQYF.

This rearrangement joins TRBV28 to TRBJ1-5, with 11 bases lining up with TRBD1. Per germline, CDR1 MDHEN and CDR2 SYDVKM. This CDR3 spans 18 amino acids. J was trimmed by 4 bases and V by 6 bases; bases with no gene match: 14. CDR3 region: CASRQDRGRVGSNQPQHF. CDR3 coding DNA: TGTGCCAGCAGGCAGGACAGGGGGCGCGTGGGATCAAATCAGCCCCAGCATTTT.

V is TRBV7-8 and J is TRBJ2-1; TRBD2 matches 8 bases. The CDR3 is made up of 15 amino acids. V trimming: 6 bases; J trimming: 4 bases; junction bases outside the gene matches: 8. Germline V gene lookup returns CDR1 SGHVS and CDR2 FQNEAQ. The CDR3 is CASSNGLADYNEQFF. The CDR3 DNA follows: TGTGCCAGCAGTAACGGACTAGCAGATTACAATGAGCAGTTCTTC.

The chain links TRBV7-9 to TRBJ2-1; 13 bases fit TRBD2. Germline loops: CDR1 SEHNR, CDR2 FQNEAQ (reference sequence). CDR3 size: 15 residues. The ends lost 5 bases at V and 11 bases at J; junction bases unmatched: 9. The CDR3 DNA reads as TGTGCCAGCAGCAGAGGACTAGCGGGAGTCTATCAGCAGTTCTTC. It yields the protein CASSRGLAGVYQQFF.

The CDR3 here is CATGRFGANVLTF. The CDR3 bases are TGTGCCACCGGGAGGTTTGGGGCCAACGTCCTGACTTTC. The V call is TRBV15, the J call TRBJ2-6; maybe TRBD2 (6 bases). The CDR3 loop spans 13 amino acids. V was clipped by 8 bases and J by 3 bases, with 8 bases between them. CDR1 is LNHNV and CDR2 is YYDKDF in the germline V gene (reference sequence).

V gene TRBV15 combines with J gene TRBJ1-1; no definite D call. V lost 0 bases to trimming and J lost 2 bases, with 10 bases between them. This CDR3 contains 15 residues. Germline CDR1 reads LNHNV; CDR2 reads YYDKDF (reference sequence). This CDR3 is CATSREWSENTEAFF. The CDR3 coding sequence is TGTGCCACCAGCAGAGAGTGGAGTGAAAACACTGAAGCTTTCTTT.

The chain employs TRBV5-4 and TRBJ2-5, with D tentatively TRBD1 (6 bases). Per the germline V gene, CDR1 is SGHNT and CDR2 is YYREEE (reference sequence). Trimming stripped 4 bases from V and 2 bases from J, with 15 bases between. CDR3 size: 15 residues. CDR3 protein: CASSQRSGEQETQYF. The DNA of the CDR3 is TGTGCCAGCAGCCAAAGATCAGGGGAACAAGAGACCCAGTACTTC. Filled out from reference TRBV5-4 and TRBJ2-5, the complete variable domain reads ETGVTQSPTHLIKTRGQQVTLRCSSQSGHNTVSWYQQALGQGPQFIFQYYREEENGRGNFPPRFSGLQFPNYSSELNVNALELDDSALYLCASSQRSGEQETQYFGPGTRLLVL.

The chain carries TRBV5-4 and TRBJ2-2; 8 bases line up with TRBD1. CDR1 and CDR2 (germline): SGHNT, YYREEE (reference sequence). With 2 bases clipped from V and 4 bases from J, the junction kept 4 bases outside the gene matches. The CDR3 consists of 15 residues. CDR3 region: CASSFGQGITGELFF. The CDR3 coding sequence is TGTGCCAGCAGCTTCGGACAGGGTATCACCGGGGAGCTGTTTTTT.

The rearrangement uses TRBV7-6 and TRBJ2-1; D is possibly TRBD1 (8 bases). CDR3 size: 18 residues. Trimming pared 1 base from V and 3 bases from J, leaving 19 bases between. Germline V gene lookup returns CDR1 SGHVS and CDR2 FNYEAQ. CDR3 in amino acids: CASSLDPPQGDYYNEQFF. The CDR3 coding sequence is TGTGCCAGCAGCTTAGATCCCCCACAGGGGGACTACTACAATGAGCAGTTCTTC.

The chain combines TRBV7-3 with TRBJ2-5, with D possibly being TRBD2 (7 bases). The germline CDR1 and CDR2 sequences are SGHTA and FQGTGA. The CDR3 covers 15 residues. The V end lost 4 bases, the J end lost 4 bases, and 16 bases lay between the germline ends. DNA of the CDR3: TGTGCCAGCAGCTCTTCGGGGGGCGTAGGAGAGACCCAGTACTTC. It encodes CASSSSGGVGETQYF.

Written as DNA, the CDR3 is TGTGCCAGCAGTGAAATAGGAGGGTTTAGCAATCAGCCCCAGCATTTT. It specifies CASSEIGGFSNQPQHF. The chain couples TRBV6-1 to TRBJ1-5; unclear D gene. The CDR3 has 16 amino acids. Trimming took 2 bases from V and 0 from J, leaving 11 bases between them. Per germline, CDR1 MNHNS and CDR2 SASEGT.

This sequence joins TRBV7-8 and TRBJ2-7; no reliable D call. V lost 5 bases, J lost 0 bases, and 17 bases lay in between. Per the germline V gene, CDR1 is SGHVS and CDR2 is FQNEAQ. This CDR3 spans 16 amino acids. This CDR3 reads CASSPKAPRSSYEQYF. The CDR3 DNA sequence: TGTGCCAGCAGCCCTAAAGCCCCGCGGAGCTCCTACGAGCAGTACTTC.

The chain links TRBV5-1 to TRBJ1-6; D not certain. Looked up from germline, CDR1 is SGHRS and CDR2 is YFSETQ. The V end lost 9 bases, the J end lost 8 bases, and 15 bases lay between the germline ends. This CDR3 comprises 13 residues. For the CDR3, the DNA is TGCGCCACCGCTCGAGGGCGGGATTCACCCCTCCACTTT. Protein sequence: CATARGRDSPLHF.